This is a list of T cell receptor beta chains from one sample in a study of cytomegalovirus exposure and HLA in healthy donors. The assay was immunoSEQ multiplex PCR, and TCRdb's table has in-frame clones only and misses some. The data contain under 200,000 clones, approximately 86% of them singletons. The sequenced sample consisted of PBMCs. These receptors came from a woman between 18 and 29 years old in good health and CMV-seronegative. Both conserved end residues are part of each CDR3. The D gene is left open where the match is weak. Clone size appears in some rows only: once, few, many, or a class for an expanded clone.

V gene: TRBV5-6; J gene: TRBJ1-5; D gene: -; clone size: once; CDR3 protein: CASSLGSMGRGQPQHF; CDR3 DNA: TGTGCCAGCAGCTTGGGCTCGATGGGGCGGGGTCAGCCCCAGCATTTT
V gene: TRBV7-2; J gene: TRBJ2-7; D gene: TRBD2; clone size: -; CDR3 protein: CASSLLAGQTYEQYF; CDR3 DNA: TGTGCCAGCAGCTTACTAGCGGGTCAAACCTACGAGCAGTACTTC
V gene: TRBV4-3; J gene: TRBJ1-2; D gene: TRBD1; clone size: -; CDR3 protein: CASSQRQGTNYGYTF; CDR3 DNA: TGCGCCAGCAGCCAGCGACAGGGGACAAACTATGGCTACACCTTC
V gene: TRBV14; J gene: TRBJ2-5; D gene: -; clone size: once; CDR3 protein: CASSQGGVGETQYF; CDR3 DNA: TGTGCCAGCAGCCAAGGGGGAGTCGGGGAGACCCAGTACTTC
V gene: TRBV29-1; J gene: TRBJ2-2; D gene: -; clone size: -; CDR3 protein: CSVEIDRSAGELFF; CDR3 DNA: TGCAGCGTTGAAATCGACAGATCAGCCGGGGAGCTGTTTTTT
V gene: TRBV7-8; J gene: TRBJ1-1; D gene: TRBD1; clone size: medium-sized; CDR3 protein: CASSLGTGGTAFF; CDR3 DNA: TGTGCCAGCAGCTTAGGGACAGGGGGGACGGCTTTCTTT
V gene: TRBV18; J gene: TRBJ2-1; D gene: TRBD2; clone size: -; CDR3 protein: CASSPKLAGFLNEQFF; CDR3 DNA: TGTGCCAGCTCACCAAAACTAGCGGGGTTCCTCAATGAGCAGTTCTTC
V gene: TRBV9; J gene: TRBJ1-2; D gene: -; clone size: -; CDR3 protein: CASGIMGGRYTF; CDR3 DNA: TGTGCCAGCGGCATTATGGGGGGGCGCTACACCTTC
V gene: TRBV5-1; J gene: TRBJ2-5; D gene: TRBD1; clone size: -; CDR3 protein: CASSLGQGVTQYF; CDR3 DNA: TGCGCCAGCAGCTTGGGACAGGGGGTGACCCAGTACTTC
V gene: TRBV29-1; J gene: TRBJ2-2; D gene: -; clone size: -; CDR3 protein: CSVADSFHTGELFF; CDR3 DNA: TGCAGCGTGGCGGACAGTTTTCACACCGGGGAGCTGTTTTTT
V gene: TRBV7-9; J gene: TRBJ2-7; D gene: -; clone size: -; CDR3 protein: CASSLEWNRVPYEQYF; CDR3 DNA: TGTGCCAGCAGCTTAGAGTGGAACAGGGTACCCTACGAGCAGTACTTC
V gene: TRBV5-1; J gene: TRBJ2-6; D gene: TRBD1; clone size: -; CDR3 protein: CASSRTGQGAGANVLTF; CDR3 DNA: TGCGCCAGCAGCCGAACGGGACAGGGGGCGGGGGCCAACGTCCTGACTTTC
V gene: TRBV27; J gene: TRBJ1-1; D gene: -; clone size: -; CDR3 protein: CASSLAENTEAFF; CDR3 DNA: TGTGCCAGCAGTTTGGCGGAGAACACTGAAGCTTTCTTT
V gene: TRBV27; J gene: TRBJ2-7; D gene: TRBD1; clone size: -; CDR3 protein: CASSPGTGGGLYEQYF; CDR3 DNA: TGTGCCAGCAGCCCCGGGACAGGGGGCGGCCTCTACGAGCAGTACTTC
V gene: TRBV9; J gene: TRBJ2-2; D gene: -; clone size: once; CDR3 protein: CASKEAAGEELFF; CDR3 DNA: TGTGCCAGCAAGGAGGCAGCTGGTGAGGAGCTGTTTTTT
V gene: TRBV27; J gene: TRBJ2-1; D gene: TRBD2; clone size: -; CDR3 protein: CASSPIAGDSYNEQFF; CDR3 DNA: TGTGCCAGCAGTCCCATAGCGGGAGACTCCTACAATGAGCAGTTCTTC
V gene: TRBV5-1; J gene: TRBJ2-7; D gene: TRBD1; clone size: -; CDR3 protein: CASSPTPGQGPYEQYF; CDR3 DNA: TGCGCCAGCAGCCCAACGCCGGGACAGGGGCCCTACGAGCAGTACTTC
V gene: TRBV11-1; J gene: TRBJ2-2; D gene: -; clone size: -; CDR3 protein: CASSLGHTTGELFF; CDR3 DNA: TGTGCCAGCAGCTTAGGACATACCACCGGGGAGCTGTTTTTT
V gene: TRBV28; J gene: TRBJ1-1; D gene: -; clone size: -; CDR3 protein: CASMRDPNTEAFF; CDR3 DNA: TGTGCCAGCATGCGGGATCCGAACACTGAAGCTTTCTTT
V gene: TRBV6-1; J gene: TRBJ2-7; D gene: -; clone size: -; CDR3 protein: CASSESHRSSYEQYF; CDR3 DNA: TGTGCCAGCAGTGAAAGTCACAGGAGCTCCTACGAGCAGTACTTC
V gene: TRBV7-2; J gene: TRBJ2-3; D gene: -; clone size: -; CDR3 protein: CASSLIEADTQYF; CDR3 DNA: TGTGCCAGCAGCTTAATCGAGGCCGATACGCAGTATTTT
V gene: TRBV5-1; J gene: TRBJ2-7; D gene: TRBD1; clone size: -; CDR3 protein: CASSQRQGALYEQYF; CDR3 DNA: TGCGCCAGCAGCCAGCGACAGGGGGCCCTTTACGAGCAGTACTTC
V gene: TRBV30; J gene: TRBJ1-2; D gene: -; clone size: -; CDR3 protein: CAWSARTDGYTF; CDR3 DNA: TGTGCCTGGAGTGCTCGGACTGATGGCTACACCTTC
V gene: TRBV5-1; J gene: TRBJ2-7; D gene: -; clone size: -; CDR3 protein: CASSSRSGVYEQYF; CDR3 DNA: TGCGCCAGCAGCTCCCGTAGTGGAGTTTACGAGCAGTACTTC
V gene: TRBV6-1; J gene: TRBJ2-4; D gene: TRBD2; clone size: -; CDR3 protein: CASGGPGGTIQYF; CDR3 DNA: TGTGCCAGCGGAGGTCCGGGAGGAACCATTCAGTACTTC
V gene: TRBV6-1; J gene: TRBJ2-5; D gene: -; clone size: -; CDR3 protein: CASSEHQRRGRETQYF; CDR3 DNA: TGTGCCAGCAGTGAACACCAGCGGAGGGGGCGAGAGACCCAGTACTTC
V gene: TRBV1; J gene: TRBJ2-3; D gene: -; clone size: -; CDR3 protein: CTSSQDEGRDTQYF; CDR3 DNA: TGCACCAGCAGCCAAGATGAAGGGAGGGATACGCAGTATTTT
V gene: TRBV2; J gene: TRBJ1-6; D gene: TRBD1; clone size: -; CDR3 protein: CASNLDRGNSPLHF; CDR3 DNA: TGTGCCAGCAATCTCGACAGGGGCAATTCACCCCTCCACTTT
V gene: TRBV27; J gene: TRBJ1-2; D gene: -; clone size: -; CDR3 protein: CASSFRQGPSYGYTF; CDR3 DNA: TGTGCCAGCAGTTTCAGGCAGGGCCCCTCATATGGCTACACCTTC
V gene: TRBV5-1; J gene: TRBJ2-3; D gene: TRBD2; clone size: -; CDR3 protein: CASLRVAGADTQYF; CDR3 DNA: TGCGCCAGCCTCAGGGTAGCGGGGGCCGATACGCAGTATTTT
V gene: TRBV5-1; J gene: TRBJ1-2; D gene: TRBD1; clone size: -; CDR3 protein: CASSPWTGGINYGYTF; CDR3 DNA: TGCGCCAGCAGCCCTTGGACAGGGGGCATTAACTATGGCTACACCTTC
V gene: TRBV9; J gene: TRBJ1-1; D gene: TRBD1; clone size: few; CDR3 protein: CASSIHDRGTEAFF; CDR3 DNA: TGTGCCAGCAGCATTCACGACAGGGGCACTGAAGCTTTCTTT
V gene: TRBV14; J gene: TRBJ2-7; D gene: -; clone size: -; CDR3 protein: CASSQPGSSYEQYF; CDR3 DNA: TGTGCCAGCAGCCAACCGGGATCCTCCTACGAGCAGTACTTC
V gene: TRBV11-2; J gene: TRBJ2-5; D gene: -; clone size: -; CDR3 protein: CASSFSPLQVKYF; CDR3 DNA: TGTGCCAGCAGCTTCTCTCCGCTGCAGGTCAAGTACTTC
V gene: TRBV7-6; J gene: TRBJ1-1; D gene: -; clone size: -; CDR3 protein: CASSFNNWNTEAFF; CDR3 DNA: TGTGCCAGCAGCTTTAATAATTGGAACACTGAAGCTTTCTTT
V gene: TRBV9; J gene: TRBJ2-5; D gene: TRBD2; clone size: -; CDR3 protein: CASSTSGRGETQYF; CDR3 DNA: TGTGCCAGCAGCACTAGCGGGAGGGGGGAGACCCAGTACTTC
V gene: TRBV21-1; J gene: TRBJ1-2; D gene: -; clone size: few; CDR3 protein: CASSLDDRARGSNYGYTF; CDR3 DNA: TGTGCCAGCAGCCTAGACGACAGGGCTCGAGGATCTAACTATGGCTACACCTTC
V gene: TRBV7-2; J gene: TRBJ1-5; D gene: TRBD1; clone size: few; CDR3 protein: CASSLSGGNQPQHF; CDR3 DNA: TGTGCCAGCAGCTTATCAGGGGGAAATCAGCCCCAGCATTTT
V gene: TRBV19; J gene: TRBJ2-2; D gene: TRBD2; clone size: -; CDR3 protein: CASSIDQRGYTGELFF; CDR3 DNA: TGTGCCAGTAGTATAGACCAGCGGGGCTACACCGGGGAGCTGTTTTTT
V gene: TRBV19; J gene: TRBJ1-1; D gene: -; clone size: -; CDR3 protein: CASSIRTASNTEAFF; CDR3 DNA: TGTGCCAGTAGTATCCGTACAGCATCGAACACTGAAGCTTTCTTT
V gene: TRBV15; J gene: TRBJ1-6; D gene: -; clone size: few; CDR3 protein: CATRLGYYNSPLHF; CDR3 DNA: TGTGCCACCAGACTCGGGTACTATAATTCACCCCTCCACTTT
V gene: TRBV28; J gene: TRBJ2-7; D gene: TRBD1; clone size: few; CDR3 protein: CASSPPTGGYYEQYF; CDR3 DNA: TGTGCCAGCAGTCCTCCCACAGGGGGCTACTACGAGCAGTACTTC
V gene: TRBV2; J gene: TRBJ1-2; D gene: TRBD1; clone size: -; CDR3 protein: CASSDGQGARGGYTF; CDR3 DNA: TGTGCCAGCAGTGACGGACAGGGGGCTCGGGGAGGCTACACCTTC
V gene: TRBV2; J gene: TRBJ2-5; D gene: TRBD2; clone size: -; CDR3 protein: CASSRKLGGRAETQYF; CDR3 DNA: TGTGCCAGCAGTAGGAAGTTGGGAGGGAGGGCGGAGACCCAGTACTTC
V gene: TRBV10-3; J gene: TRBJ1-3; D gene: -; clone size: -; CDR3 protein: CAISNTTGNTIYF; CDR3 DNA: TGTGCCATCAGTAATACAACTGGAAACACCATATATTTT
V gene: TRBV5-1; J gene: TRBJ2-7; D gene: TRBD1; clone size: once; CDR3 protein: CASSLGQGREQYF; CDR3 DNA: TGCGCCAGCAGCTTGGGACAGGGCCGCGAGCAGTACTTC
V gene: TRBV7-2; J gene: TRBJ1-1; D gene: -; clone size: -; CDR3 protein: CASSFTTLNTEAFF; CDR3 DNA: TGTGCCAGCAGCTTTACTACTCTGAACACTGAAGCTTTCTTT
V gene: TRBV4-3; J gene: TRBJ2-7; D gene: TRBD1; clone size: -; CDR3 protein: CASSQDGTGGYEQYF; CDR3 DNA: TGCGCCAGCAGCCAAGATGGGACAGGGGGCTACGAGCAGTACTTC